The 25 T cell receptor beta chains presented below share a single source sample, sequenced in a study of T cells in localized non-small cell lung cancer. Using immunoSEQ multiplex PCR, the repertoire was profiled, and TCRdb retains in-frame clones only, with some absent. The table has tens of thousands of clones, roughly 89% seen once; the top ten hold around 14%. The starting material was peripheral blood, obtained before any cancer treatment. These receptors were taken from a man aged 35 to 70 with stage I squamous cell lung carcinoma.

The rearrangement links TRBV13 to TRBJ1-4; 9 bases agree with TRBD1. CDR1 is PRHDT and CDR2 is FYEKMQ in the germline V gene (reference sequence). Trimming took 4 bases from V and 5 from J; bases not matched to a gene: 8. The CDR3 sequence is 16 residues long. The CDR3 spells CASSSSRQGGNEKLFF. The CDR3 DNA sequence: TGTGCCAGCAGCTCGAGTAGACAGGGGGGGAATGAAAAACTGTTTTTT.

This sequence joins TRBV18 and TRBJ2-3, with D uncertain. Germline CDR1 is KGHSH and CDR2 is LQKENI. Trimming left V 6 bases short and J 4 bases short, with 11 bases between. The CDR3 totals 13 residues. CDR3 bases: TGTGCCAGCTCCCAGATGACGCCAGATACGCAGTATTTT. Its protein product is CASSQMTPDTQYF.

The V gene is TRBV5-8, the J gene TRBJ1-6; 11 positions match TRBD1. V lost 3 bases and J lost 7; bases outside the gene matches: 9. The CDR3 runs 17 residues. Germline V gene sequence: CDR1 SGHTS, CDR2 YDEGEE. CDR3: CASSSLFGTGGNSPLHF. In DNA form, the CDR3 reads TGTGCCAGCAGCTCCCTTTTCGGGACAGGGGGGAATTCACCCCTCCACTTT.

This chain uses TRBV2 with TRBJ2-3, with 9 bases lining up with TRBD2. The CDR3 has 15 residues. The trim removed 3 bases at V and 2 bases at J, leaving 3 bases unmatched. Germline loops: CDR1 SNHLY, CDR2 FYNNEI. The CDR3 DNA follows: TGTGCCAGCAGTGATCTAGCGGGGAACACAGATACGCAGTATTTT. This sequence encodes CASSDLAGNTDTQYF.

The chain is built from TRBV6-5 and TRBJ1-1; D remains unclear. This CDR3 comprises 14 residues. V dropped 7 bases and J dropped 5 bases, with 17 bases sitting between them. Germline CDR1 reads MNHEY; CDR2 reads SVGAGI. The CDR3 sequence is CASTAPGRSTEAFF. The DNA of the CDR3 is TGTGCCAGCACCGCCCCGGGAAGAAGTACTGAAGCTTTCTTT.

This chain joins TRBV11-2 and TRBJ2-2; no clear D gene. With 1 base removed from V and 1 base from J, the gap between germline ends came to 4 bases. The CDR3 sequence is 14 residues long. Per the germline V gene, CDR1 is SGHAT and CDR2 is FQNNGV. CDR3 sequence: CASSLAENTGELFF. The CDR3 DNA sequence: TGTGCCAGCAGCTTAGCTGAGAACACCGGGGAGCTGTTTTTT.

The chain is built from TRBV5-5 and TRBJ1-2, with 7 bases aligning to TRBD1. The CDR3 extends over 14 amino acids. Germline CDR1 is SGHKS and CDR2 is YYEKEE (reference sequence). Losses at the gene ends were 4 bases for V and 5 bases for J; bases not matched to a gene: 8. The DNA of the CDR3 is TGTGCCAGCAGCCTGGACAGGCCCTATTATGGCTACACCTTC. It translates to CASSLDRPYYGYTF.

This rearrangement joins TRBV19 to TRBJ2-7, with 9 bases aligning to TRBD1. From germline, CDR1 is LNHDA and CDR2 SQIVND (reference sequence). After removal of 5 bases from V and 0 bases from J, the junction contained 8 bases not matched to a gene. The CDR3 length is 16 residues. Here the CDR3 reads CASSFETGGSSYEQYF. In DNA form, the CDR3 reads TGTGCCAGTAGTTTTGAAACAGGGGGCAGCTCCTACGAGCAGTACTTC.

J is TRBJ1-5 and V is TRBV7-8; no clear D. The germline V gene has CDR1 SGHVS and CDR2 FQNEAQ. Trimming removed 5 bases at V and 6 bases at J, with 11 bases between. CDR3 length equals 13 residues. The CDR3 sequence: CASSPGSVQPQHF. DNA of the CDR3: TGTGCCAGCAGCCCCGGGTCGGTTCAGCCCCAGCATTTT.

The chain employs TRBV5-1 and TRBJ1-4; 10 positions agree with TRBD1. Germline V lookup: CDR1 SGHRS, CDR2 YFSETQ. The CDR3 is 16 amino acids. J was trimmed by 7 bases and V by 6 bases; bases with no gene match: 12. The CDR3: CASKMGQGSRGEKLFF. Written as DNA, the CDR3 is TGCGCCAGCAAGATGGGACAGGGGTCTCGAGGTGAAAAACTGTTTTTT.

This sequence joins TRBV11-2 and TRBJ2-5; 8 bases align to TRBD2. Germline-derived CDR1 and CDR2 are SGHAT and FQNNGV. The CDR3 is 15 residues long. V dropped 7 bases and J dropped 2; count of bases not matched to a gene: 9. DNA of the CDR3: TGTGCCAGCACCCCCGGGGGGGGGAGGCAAGAGACCCAGTACTTC. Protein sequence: CASTPGGGRQETQYF.

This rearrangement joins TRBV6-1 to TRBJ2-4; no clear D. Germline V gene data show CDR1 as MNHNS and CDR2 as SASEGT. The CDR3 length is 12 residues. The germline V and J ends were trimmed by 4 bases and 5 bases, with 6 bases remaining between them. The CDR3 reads CASSARENIQYF. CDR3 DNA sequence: TGTGCCAGCAGTGCTCGGGAAAACATTCAGTACTTC.

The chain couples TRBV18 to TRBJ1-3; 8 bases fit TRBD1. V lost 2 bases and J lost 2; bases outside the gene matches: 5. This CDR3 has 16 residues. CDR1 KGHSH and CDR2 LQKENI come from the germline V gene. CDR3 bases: TGTGCCAGCTCACCATTTCAGGGGGCTACTGGAAACACCATATATTTT. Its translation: CASSPFQGATGNTIYF. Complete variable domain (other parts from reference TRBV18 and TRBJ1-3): NAGVMQNPRHLVRRRGQEARLRCSPMKGHSHVYWYRQLPEEGLKFMVYLQKENIIDESGMPKERFSAEFPKEGPSILRIQQVVRGDSAAYFCASSPFQGATGNTIYFGEGSWLTVV.

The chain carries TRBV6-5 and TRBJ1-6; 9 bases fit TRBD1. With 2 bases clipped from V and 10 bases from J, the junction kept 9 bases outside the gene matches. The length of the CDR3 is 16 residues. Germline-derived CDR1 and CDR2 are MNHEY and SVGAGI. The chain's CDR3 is CASSYGTGQGFSPLHF. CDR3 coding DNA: TGTGCCAGCAGTTACGGGACGGGACAGGGCTTCTCACCCCTCCACTTT.

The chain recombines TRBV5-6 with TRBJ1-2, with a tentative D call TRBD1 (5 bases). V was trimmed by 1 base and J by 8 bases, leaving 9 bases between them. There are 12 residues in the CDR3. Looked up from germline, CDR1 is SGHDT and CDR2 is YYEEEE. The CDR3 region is CASSLPGDGYTF. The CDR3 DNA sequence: TGTGCCAGCAGCTTGCCGGGGGACGGCTACACCTTC. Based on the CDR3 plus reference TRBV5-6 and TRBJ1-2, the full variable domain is DAGVTQSPTHLIKTRGQQVTLRCSPKSGHDTVSWYQQALGQGPQFIFQYYEEEERQRGNFPDRFSGHQFPNYSSELNVNALLLGDSALYLCASSLPGDGYTFGSGTRLTVV.

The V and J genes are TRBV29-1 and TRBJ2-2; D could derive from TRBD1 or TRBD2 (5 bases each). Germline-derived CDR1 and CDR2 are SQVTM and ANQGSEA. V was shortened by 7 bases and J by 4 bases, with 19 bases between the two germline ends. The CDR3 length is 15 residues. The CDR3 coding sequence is TGCAGCGCTGGGGGTCCGAAGTCGGGCACCGGGGAGCTGTTTTTT. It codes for CSAGGPKSGTGELFF.

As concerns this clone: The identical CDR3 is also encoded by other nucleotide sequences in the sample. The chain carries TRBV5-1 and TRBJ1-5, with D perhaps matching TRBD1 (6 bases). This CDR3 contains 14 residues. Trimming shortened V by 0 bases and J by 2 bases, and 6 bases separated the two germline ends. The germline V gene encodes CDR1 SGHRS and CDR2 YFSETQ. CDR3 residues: CASSLGTGNQPQHF. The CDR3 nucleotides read TGCGCCAGCAGCTTGGGGACAGGCAATCAGCCCCAGCATTTT.

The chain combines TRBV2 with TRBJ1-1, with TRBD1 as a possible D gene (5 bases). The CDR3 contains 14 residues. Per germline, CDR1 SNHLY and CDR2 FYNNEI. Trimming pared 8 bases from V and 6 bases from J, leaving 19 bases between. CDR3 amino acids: CASLQGEAHSEAFF. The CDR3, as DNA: TGTGCCAGCCTCCAGGGAGAGGCCCACTCTGAAGCTTTCTTT. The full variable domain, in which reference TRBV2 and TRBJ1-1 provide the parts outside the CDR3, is EPEVTQTPSHQVTQMGQEVILRCVPISNHLYFYWYRQILGQKVEFLVSFYNNEISEKSEIFDDQFSVERPDGSNFTLKIRSTKLEDSAMYFCASLQGEAHSEAFFGQGTRLTVV.

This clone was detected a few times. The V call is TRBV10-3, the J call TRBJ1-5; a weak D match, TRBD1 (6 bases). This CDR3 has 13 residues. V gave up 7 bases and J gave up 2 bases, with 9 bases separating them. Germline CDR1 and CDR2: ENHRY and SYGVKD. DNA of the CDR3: TGTGCCATCAAGGGGGAAGGCAATCAGCCCCAGCATTTT. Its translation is CAIKGEGNQPQHF.

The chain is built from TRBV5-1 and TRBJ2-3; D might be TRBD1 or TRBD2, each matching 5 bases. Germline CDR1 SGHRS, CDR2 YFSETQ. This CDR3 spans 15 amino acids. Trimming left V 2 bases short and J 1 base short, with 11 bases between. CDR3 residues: CASSFLGDRTDTQYF. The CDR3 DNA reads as TGCGCCAGCAGCTTCCTCGGGGACCGCACAGATACGCAGTATTTT.

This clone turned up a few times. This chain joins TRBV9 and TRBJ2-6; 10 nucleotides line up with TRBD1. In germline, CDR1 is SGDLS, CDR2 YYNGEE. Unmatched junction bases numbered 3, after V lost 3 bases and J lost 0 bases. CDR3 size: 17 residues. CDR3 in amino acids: CASSGGQGFSGANVLTF. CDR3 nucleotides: TGTGCCAGCAGCGGGGGACAGGGGTTCTCTGGGGCCAACGTCCTGACTTTC. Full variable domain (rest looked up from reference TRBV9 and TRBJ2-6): DSGVTQTPKHLITATGQRVTLRCSPRSGDLSVYWYQQSLDQGLQFLIQYYNGEERAKGNILERFSAQQFPDLHSELNLSSLELGDSALYFCASSGGQGFSGANVLTFGAGSRLTVL.

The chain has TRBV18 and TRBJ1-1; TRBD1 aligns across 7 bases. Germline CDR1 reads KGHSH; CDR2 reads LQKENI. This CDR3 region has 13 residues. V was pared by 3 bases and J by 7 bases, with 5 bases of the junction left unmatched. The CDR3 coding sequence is TGTGCCAGCTCACCGGACAGGCAAAATGAAGCTTTCTTT. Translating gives CASSPDRQNEAFF.

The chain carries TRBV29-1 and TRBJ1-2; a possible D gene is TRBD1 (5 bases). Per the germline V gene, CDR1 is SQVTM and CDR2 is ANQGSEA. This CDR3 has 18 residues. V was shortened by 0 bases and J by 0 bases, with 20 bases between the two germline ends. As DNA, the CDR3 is TGCAGCGTTGAAGATCGGGGCTTTGTGGGGCAGACTAACTATGGCTACACCTTC. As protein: CSVEDRGFVGQTNYGYTF.

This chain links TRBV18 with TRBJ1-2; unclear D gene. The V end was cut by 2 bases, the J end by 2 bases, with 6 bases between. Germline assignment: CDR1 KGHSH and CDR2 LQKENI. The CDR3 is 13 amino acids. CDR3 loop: CASSPGQNYGYTF. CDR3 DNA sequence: TGTGCCAGCTCACCAGGGCAGAACTATGGCTACACCTTC.

CDR3 loop: CASSGRGIGNQPQHF. Here the CDR3 DNA reads TGTGCCAGCAGCGGCAGGGGGATTGGCAATCAGCCCCAGCATTTT. This chain uses TRBV7-8 with TRBJ1-5; 7 positions agree with TRBD1. After removal of 5 bases from V and 2 bases from J, the junction contained 6 bases not matched to a gene. The CDR3 runs to 15 residues. The germline gives CDR1 SGHVS, CDR2 FQNEAQ.